The 12 T cell receptor beta chains below were found in one sample sequenced in a study of glioma-infiltrating T cells. Amplification of TCR alpha and beta CDR3 regions from RNA used iRepertoire nested multiplex PCR. MiXCR was run by TCRdb on the multiplex PCR reads, yielding one entry per CDR3 protein. The sample lists more than 85,000 distinct CDR3 sequences; less than 30% were seen once. Specimen: glioma tissue, nonneoplastic brain tissue, or PBMCs (not recorded which). The receptors were gathered from a human donor with low-grade glioma or glioblastoma, undergoing nonglioma brain surgery, or in good health (not recorded which).

In this sample, this clonotype turned up many times. The V and J genes are TRBV10-3 and TRBJ2-1; no definite D call. Germline loops: CDR1 ENHRY, CDR2 SYGVKD. The CDR3 has 13 residues. Trimming removed 0 bases from V and 10 bases from J, with 10 bases in between. This CDR3 reads CAISESEVEEQFF. CDR3 bases: TGTGCCATCAGTGAGTCGGAAGTGGAAGAGCAGTTCTTC.

The chain combines TRBV27 with TRBJ2-7; TRBD2 agrees at 9 bases. The germline CDR1 and CDR2 sequences are MNHEY and SMNVEV (reference sequence). The CDR3 covers 17 residues. Trimming at V came to 4 bases and at J to 2 bases, leaving 12 bases not matched to a gene. DNA of the CDR3: TGTGCCAGCAGTTCGAGCCAAAGACTAGCGGTAACCTACGAGCAGTACTTC. Protein: CASSSSQRLAVTYEQYF.

The chain carries TRBV2 and TRBJ1-5; possibly TRBD1 for D (5 bases). There are 14 residues in the CDR3. Per the germline V gene, CDR1 is SNHLY and CDR2 is FYNNEI. Trimming pared 7 bases from V and 6 bases from J, leaving 16 bases between. CDR3 in amino acids: CASTVQGLLQPQHF. In DNA, the CDR3 is TGTGCCAGCACCGTCCAGGGACTACTTCAGCCCCAGCATTTT.

This clonotype was counted at least ten times. CDR3 sequence (DNA): TGTGCCAGCAGCTTGATGGGGTCAGAGACCCAGTACTTC. This translates into CASSLMGSETQYF. This chain links TRBV5-4 with TRBJ2-5; unclear D gene. The CDR3 has 13 residues. V dropped 1 base and J dropped 4 bases, with 8 bases sitting between them. The V gene's germline CDR1 is SGHNT and CDR2 YYREEE (reference sequence). The variable domain in full, with the rest retrieved from reference TRBV5-4 and TRBJ2-5, is ETGVTQSPTHLIKTRGQQVTLRCSSQSGHNTVSWYQQALGQGPQFIFQYYREEENGRGNFPPRFSGLQFPNYSSELNVNALELDDSALYLCASSLMGSETQYFGPGTRLLVL.

This clonotype was recorded many times. The chain combines TRBV19 with TRBJ1-1; D gene uncertain. This CDR3 contains 14 residues. Germline assignment: CDR1 LNHDA and CDR2 SQIVND (reference sequence). Trimming removed 6 bases from V and 5 bases from J, with 16 bases in between. The CDR3 sequence is CASSSEPTLTEAFF. CDR3 DNA sequence: TGTGCCAGTAGCTCAGAACCTACCCTTACTGAAGCTTTCTTT. Supplemented by reference TRBV19 and TRBJ1-1, the full variable domain reads DGGITQSPKYLFRKEGQNVTLSCEQNLNHDAMYWYRQDPGQGLRLIYYSQIVNDFQKGDIAEGYSVSREKKESFPLTVTSAQKNPTAFYLCASSSEPTLTEAFFGQGTRLTVV.

The CDR3 DNA reads as TGTGCCAGTACAGGGGCCACGCGTGATACGCAGTATTTT. Its translation is CASTGATRDTQYF. The chain combines TRBV19 with TRBJ2-3, with D perhaps TRBD1 (6 bases). CDR3 length: 13 amino acids. Germline CDR1 and CDR2: LNHDA and SQIVND (reference sequence). V lost 7 bases to trimming and J lost 6 bases, with 14 bases between them. The whole variable domain, remainder taken from reference TRBV19 and TRBJ2-3, is DGGITQSPKYLFRKEGQNVTLSCEQNLNHDAMYWYRQDPGQGLRLIYYSQIVNDFQKGDIAEGYSVSREKKESFPLTVTSAQKNPTAFYLCASTGATRDTQYFGPGTRLTVL.

This clonotype was counted at least ten times. The chain joins TRBV5-1 to TRBJ1-1; possibly TRBD1 for D (6 bases). CDR3 length: 14 residues. Per the germline V gene, CDR1 is SGHRS and CDR2 is YFSETQ. V lost 2 bases and J 3 bases, leaving 11 bases between the germline ends. CDR3 loop: CASSFLRGDTEAFF. The CDR3 DNA reads as TGCGCCAGCAGCTTTCTCAGGGGTGACACTGAAGCTTTCTTT. The complete variable domain, with remaining parts taken from reference TRBV5-1 and TRBJ1-1, reads KAGVTQTPRYLIKTRGQQVTLSCSPISGHRSVSWYQQTPGQGLQFLFEYFSETQRNKGNFPGRFSGRQFSNSRSEMNVSTLELGDSALYLCASSFLRGDTEAFFGQGTRLTVV.

Details on this clonotype: This sequence may be a read error, since a much larger clone differs from it by one base. The chain has TRBV4-2 and TRBJ2-7, with D perhaps matching TRBD2 (5 bases). The CDR3 runs to 14 residues. V dropped 4 bases and J dropped 2 bases, with 12 bases sitting between them. In germline, CDR1 is LGHNA, CDR2 YNFKEQ. The CDR3 DNA reads TGTGCCAGCAGCCCGGACCCTAGCCCCTACGAGCAGTACTTC. Translation gives CASSPDPSPYEQYF.

This clonotype has a count of ten or more. The chain joins TRBV2 to TRBJ2-7; D is ambiguous. Germline CDR1 reads SNHLY; CDR2 reads FYNNEI. V lost 6 bases and J lost 4, with 16 bases in between. The CDR3 is made up of 14 amino acids. CDR3 region: CASRRQGTSYEQYF. The CDR3 region has the DNA TGTGCCAGCAGGCGACAAGGCACCTCTTACGAGCAGTACTTC.

Ten or more counts support this clonotype. The rearrangement links TRBV7-2 to TRBJ2-3; 8 bases align to TRBD2. V lost 2 bases and J lost 2; bases outside the gene matches: 6. CDR1 SGHTA and CDR2 FQGNSA come from the germline V gene. The CDR3 contains 16 residues. The CDR3 bases are TGTGCCAGCAGCTTATATGGTAGCGGGATCACAGATACGCAGTATTTT. Protein sequence: CASSLYGSGITDTQYF.

CDR3 DNA: TGCAGCTCAATAGGACAGCAGGAGACCCAGTACTTC. Its translation is CSSIGQQETQYF. The rearrangement joins TRBV29-1 to TRBJ2-5; TRBD1 is a possible D gene (6 bases). Germline V gene lookup returns CDR1 SQVTM and CDR2 ANQGSEA. The CDR3 contains 12 residues. Trimming cost V 8 bases and J 5 bases, with 15 bases left between them.

The CDR3 is CASSCRDSRGTEAFF. In nucleotides, the CDR3 is TGTGCCAGCAGCTGCAGGGACTCCCGGGGGACTGAAGCTTTCTTT. The chain joins TRBV7-9 to TRBJ1-1; D may be TRBD1 (5 bases). This CDR3 comprises 15 residues. V lost 4 bases and J lost 5, with 17 bases in between. Germline values: CDR1 SEHNR, CDR2 FQNEAQ (reference sequence).